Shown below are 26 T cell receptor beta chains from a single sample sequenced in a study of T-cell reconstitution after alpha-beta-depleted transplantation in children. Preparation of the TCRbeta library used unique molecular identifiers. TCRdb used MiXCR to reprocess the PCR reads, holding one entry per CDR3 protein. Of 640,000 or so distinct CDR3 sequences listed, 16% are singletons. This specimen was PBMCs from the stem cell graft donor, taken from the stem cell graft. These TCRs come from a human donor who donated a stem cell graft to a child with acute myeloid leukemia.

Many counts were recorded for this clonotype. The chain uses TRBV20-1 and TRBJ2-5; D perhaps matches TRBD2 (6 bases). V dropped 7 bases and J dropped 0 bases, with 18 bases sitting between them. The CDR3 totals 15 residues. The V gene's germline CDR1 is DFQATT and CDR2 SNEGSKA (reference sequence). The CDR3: CSGDSVGDYQETQYF. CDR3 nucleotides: TGCAGTGGGGATTCAGTGGGGGACTACCAAGAGACCCAGTACTTC.

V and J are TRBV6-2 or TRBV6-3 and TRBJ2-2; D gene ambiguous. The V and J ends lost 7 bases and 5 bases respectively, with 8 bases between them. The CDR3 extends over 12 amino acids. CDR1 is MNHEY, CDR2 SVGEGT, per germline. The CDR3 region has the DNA TGTGCCAGCACTTCAATTACCGGGGAGCTGTTTTTT. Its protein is CASTSITGELFF.

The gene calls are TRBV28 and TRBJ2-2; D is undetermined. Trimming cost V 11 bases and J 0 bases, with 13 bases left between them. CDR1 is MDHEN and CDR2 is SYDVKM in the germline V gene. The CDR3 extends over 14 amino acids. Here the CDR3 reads CASQGWANTGELFF. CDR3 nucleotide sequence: TGTGCCTCCCAAGGGTGGGCGAACACCGGGGAGCTGTTTTTT.

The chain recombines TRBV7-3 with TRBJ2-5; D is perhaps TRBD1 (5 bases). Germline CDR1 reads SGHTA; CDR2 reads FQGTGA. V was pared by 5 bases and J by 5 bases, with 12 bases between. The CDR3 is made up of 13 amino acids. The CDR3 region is CASSIQGWETQYF. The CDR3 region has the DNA TGTGCCAGCAGCATTCAGGGTTGGGAGACCCAGTACTTC.

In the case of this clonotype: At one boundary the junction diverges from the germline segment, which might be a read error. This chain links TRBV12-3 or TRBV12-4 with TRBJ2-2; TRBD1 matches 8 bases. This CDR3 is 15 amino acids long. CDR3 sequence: CVSSWTGRHTGELFF. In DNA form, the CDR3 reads TGTGTCAGCAGCTGGACAGGGAGGCACACCGGGGAGCTGTTTTTT.

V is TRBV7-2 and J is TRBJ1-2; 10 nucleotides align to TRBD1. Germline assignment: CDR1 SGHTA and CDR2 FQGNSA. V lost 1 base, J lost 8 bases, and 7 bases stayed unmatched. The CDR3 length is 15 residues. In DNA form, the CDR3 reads TGTGCCAGCAGCTTAGGGGACAGGGGTCAAAAGGGCTACACCTTC. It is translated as CASSLGDRGQKGYTF.

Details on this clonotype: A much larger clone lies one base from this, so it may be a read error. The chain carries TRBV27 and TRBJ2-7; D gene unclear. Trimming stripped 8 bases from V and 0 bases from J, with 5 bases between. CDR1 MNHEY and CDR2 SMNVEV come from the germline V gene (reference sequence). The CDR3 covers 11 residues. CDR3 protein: CASGTSYEQYV. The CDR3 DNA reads TGTGCCAGCGGTACCTCCTACGAGCAGTACGTC.

The CDR3: CATSDLHGQGNEQFF. CDR3 bases: TGTGCCACCAGTGATTTGCATGGCCAGGGTAATGAGCAGTTCTTC. The chain joins TRBV24-1 to TRBJ2-1; a weak D match, TRBD1 (5 bases). The germline V and J ends were trimmed by 0 bases and 7 bases, with 12 bases remaining between them. Per germline, CDR1 KGHDR and CDR2 SFDVKD. This CDR3 is built from 15 residues.

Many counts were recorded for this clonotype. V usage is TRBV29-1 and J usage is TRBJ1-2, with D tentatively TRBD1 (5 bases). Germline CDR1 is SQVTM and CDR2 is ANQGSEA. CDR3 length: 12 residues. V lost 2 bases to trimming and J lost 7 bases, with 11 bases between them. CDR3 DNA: TGCAGCGTTGAAAACGGGGGAAGTGGCTACACCTTC. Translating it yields CSVENGGSGYTF.

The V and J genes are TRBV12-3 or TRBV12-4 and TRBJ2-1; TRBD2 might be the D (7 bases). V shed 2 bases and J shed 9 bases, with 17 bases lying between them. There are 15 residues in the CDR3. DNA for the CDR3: TGTGCCAGCAGTTTAAGGGGGGGGGGCCCCGGTGAGCAGTTCTTC. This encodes CASSLRGGGPGEQFF.

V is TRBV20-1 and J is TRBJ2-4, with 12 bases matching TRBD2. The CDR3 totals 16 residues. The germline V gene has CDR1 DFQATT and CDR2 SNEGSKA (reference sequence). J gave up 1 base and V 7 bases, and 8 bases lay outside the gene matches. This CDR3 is CSGTSGGPGAKNIQYF. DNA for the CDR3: TGCAGTGGCACTAGCGGGGGGCCGGGGGCCAAAAACATTCAGTACTTC.

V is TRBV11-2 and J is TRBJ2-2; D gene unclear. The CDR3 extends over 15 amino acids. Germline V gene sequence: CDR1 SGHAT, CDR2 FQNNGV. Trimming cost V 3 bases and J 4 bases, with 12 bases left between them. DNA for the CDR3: TGTGCCAGCAGCTTTTATGCTCGGGTCACCGGGGAGCTGTTTTTT. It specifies CASSFYARVTGELFF.

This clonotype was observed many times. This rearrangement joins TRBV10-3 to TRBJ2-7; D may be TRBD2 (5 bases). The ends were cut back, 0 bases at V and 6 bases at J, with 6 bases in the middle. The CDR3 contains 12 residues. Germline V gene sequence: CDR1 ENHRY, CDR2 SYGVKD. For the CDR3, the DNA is TGTGCCATCAGTGAGTCGCGGGTCGAGCAGTACGTC. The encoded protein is CAISESRVEQYV.

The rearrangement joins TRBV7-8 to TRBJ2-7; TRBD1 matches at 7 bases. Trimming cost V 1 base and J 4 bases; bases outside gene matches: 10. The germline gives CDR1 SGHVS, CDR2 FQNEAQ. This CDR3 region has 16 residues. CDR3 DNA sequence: TGTGCCAGCAGCTTAGATAAGGGCAGGGGGTCTTACGAGCAGTACTTC. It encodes CASSLDKGRGSYEQYF.

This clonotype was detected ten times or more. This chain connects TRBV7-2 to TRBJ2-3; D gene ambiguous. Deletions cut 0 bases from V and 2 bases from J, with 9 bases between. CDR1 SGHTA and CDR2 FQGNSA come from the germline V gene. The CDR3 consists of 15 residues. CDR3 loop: CASSLATLNTDTQYF. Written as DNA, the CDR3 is TGTGCCAGCAGCTTAGCCACCCTAAACACAGATACGCAGTATTTT.

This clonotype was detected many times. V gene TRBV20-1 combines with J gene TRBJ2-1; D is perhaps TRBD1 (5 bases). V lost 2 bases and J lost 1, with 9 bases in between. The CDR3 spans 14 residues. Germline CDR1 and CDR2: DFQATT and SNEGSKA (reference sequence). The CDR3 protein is CSARSGASYNEQFF. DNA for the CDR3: TGCAGTGCTAGATCTGGGGCATCCTACAATGAGCAGTTCTTC.

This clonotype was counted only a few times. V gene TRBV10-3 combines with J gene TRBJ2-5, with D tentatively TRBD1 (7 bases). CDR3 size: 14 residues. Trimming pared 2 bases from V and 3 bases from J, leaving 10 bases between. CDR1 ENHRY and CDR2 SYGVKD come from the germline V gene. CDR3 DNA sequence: TGTGCCATCAGTGAGGCGGGGACAGAAGAGACCCAGTACTTC. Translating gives CAISEAGTEETQYF.

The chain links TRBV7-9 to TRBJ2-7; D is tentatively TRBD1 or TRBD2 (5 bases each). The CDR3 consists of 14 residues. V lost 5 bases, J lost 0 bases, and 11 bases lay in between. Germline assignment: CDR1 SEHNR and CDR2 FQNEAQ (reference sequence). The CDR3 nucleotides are TGTGCCAGCAGCGTCCGGGACGCCTCCTACGAGCAGTACTTC. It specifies CASSVRDASYEQYF.

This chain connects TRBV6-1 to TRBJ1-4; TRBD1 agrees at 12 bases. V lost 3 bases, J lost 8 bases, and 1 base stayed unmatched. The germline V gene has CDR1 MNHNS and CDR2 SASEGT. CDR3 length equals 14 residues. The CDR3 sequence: CASSEGQGAEKLFF. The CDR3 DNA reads TGTGCCAGCAGTGAGGGACAGGGGGCGGAAAAACTGTTTTTT.

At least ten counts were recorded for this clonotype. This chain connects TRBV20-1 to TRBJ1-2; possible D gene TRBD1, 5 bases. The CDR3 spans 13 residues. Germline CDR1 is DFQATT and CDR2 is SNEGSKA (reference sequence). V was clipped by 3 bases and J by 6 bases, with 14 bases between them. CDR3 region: CSASPGNRDGYTF. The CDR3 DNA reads TGCAGTGCTAGCCCAGGGAATCGGGATGGCTACACCTTC.

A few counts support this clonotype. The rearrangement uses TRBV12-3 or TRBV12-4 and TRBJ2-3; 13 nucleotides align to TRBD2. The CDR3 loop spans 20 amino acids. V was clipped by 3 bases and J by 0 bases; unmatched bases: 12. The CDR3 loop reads CASSFPPGTSGDLSTDTQYF. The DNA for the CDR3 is TGTGCCAGCAGTTTTCCTCCCGGGACTAGCGGGGACCTAAGCACAGATACGCAGTATTTT.

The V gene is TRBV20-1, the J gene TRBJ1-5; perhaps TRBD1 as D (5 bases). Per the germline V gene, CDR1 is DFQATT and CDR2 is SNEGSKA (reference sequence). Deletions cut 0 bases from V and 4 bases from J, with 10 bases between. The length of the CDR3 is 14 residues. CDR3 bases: TGCAGTGCTAGAGATCGGACACCTAATCAGCCCCAGCATTTT. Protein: CSARDRTPNQPQHF.

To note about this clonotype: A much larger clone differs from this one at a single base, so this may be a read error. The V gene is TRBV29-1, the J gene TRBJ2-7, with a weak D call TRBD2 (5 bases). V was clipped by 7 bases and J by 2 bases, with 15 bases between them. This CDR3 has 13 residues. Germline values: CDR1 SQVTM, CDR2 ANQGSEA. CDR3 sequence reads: CSATRNDPYEQYF. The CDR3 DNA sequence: TGCAGCGCCACTAGAAACGATCCCTACGAGCAGTACTTC.

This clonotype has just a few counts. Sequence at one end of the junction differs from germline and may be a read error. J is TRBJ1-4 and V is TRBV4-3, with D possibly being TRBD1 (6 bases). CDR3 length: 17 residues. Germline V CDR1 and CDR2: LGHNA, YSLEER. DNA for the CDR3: TGCGCCAGCAGCCAGGAAGGGGGAGGGACACGGTCTGAAGAACTGTTTTTT. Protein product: CASSQEGGGTRSEELFF.

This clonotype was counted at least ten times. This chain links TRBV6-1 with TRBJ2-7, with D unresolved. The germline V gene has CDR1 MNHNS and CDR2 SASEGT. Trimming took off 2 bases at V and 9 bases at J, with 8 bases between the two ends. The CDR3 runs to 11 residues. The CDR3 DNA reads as TGTGCCAGCAGTGAACTCGCGCGGCAGTACGTC. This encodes CASSELARQYV.

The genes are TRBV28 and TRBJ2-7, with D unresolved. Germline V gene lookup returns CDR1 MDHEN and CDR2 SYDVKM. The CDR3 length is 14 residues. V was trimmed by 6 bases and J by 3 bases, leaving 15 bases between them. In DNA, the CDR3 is TGTGCCAGCAGCTCCTCCCAGCAAAGCTACGAGCAGTACGTC. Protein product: CASSSSQQSYEQYV.